Listed below are T cell receptor beta chains from one sample, sequenced in a study of blood T cell repertoires in COVID-19. Measured with immunoSEQ multiplex PCR; TCRdb has only the in-frame clones, and not every one. The sample includes hundreds of thousands of clones, nearly 90% seen only once; the top ten take 9% to 9.5%. Sequencing was carried out using peripheral blood. The source is a man aged 18 to 29 with active or convalescent COVID-19. Each CDR3 is given without its conserved first and last residue. Size is stated for part of the rows, as once, few or many counts, or as a class when the clone is expanded.

>.|TRBV7-9
ASSKGQGLANYGYT
>few|TRBV7-2
ASSWNRGVEELF
>.|TRBV11-2
ASGANYGYT
>.|TRBV18
ASSPGGKGQDTQY
>once|TRBV4-3
ASSSEAAQFNSPLH
>.|TRBV10-3
AISGDSNEKLF
>.|TRBV19
ASSAGYNPYEQY
>.|TRBV5-1
ASSPPLAEPTDTQY
>.|TRBV9
ASSLDLGVEQY
>once|TRBV19
ASSIGFDGVGTEAF
>.|TRBV11-2
ASSLRGAYEQY
>.|TRBV6-5
ASSYRPGGYGYT
>few|TRBV4-1
ASSQVEGRKSNQPQH
>.|TRBV3-1/TRBV3-2
ASSQVSGDLYEQY
>.|TRBV18
ASSATGTTGETQY
>few|TRBV6-5
ASSYRSVQSYEQY
>.|TRBV7-9
ASSPGQGYEQY
>once|TRBV5-4
ASSWPPGTENTGELF
>.|TRBV7-9
ASSLERIVPDTQY
>.|TRBV10-3
AISESGQGDSPLH
>.|TRBV7-8
ASSPRPDSGNTIY
>.|TRBV29-1
SAKGRLADYEQY
>once|TRBV20-1
SASDRVDYEQY
>.|TRBV6-5
ASSWGQGIHEQY
>.|TRBV7-9
ASSYRDRPYEQY
>.|TRBV3-1/TRBV3-2
ASSQGFRGGYT
>.|TRBV4-1
ASSRLTTYEQY
>.|TRBV2
ASSEAMGTEANYGYT
>.|TRBV7-9
ASSLVVAGAAYEQY
>.|TRBV9
ASSESSSSYNEQF
>.|TRBV7-2
ASRRGQGFFEKLF
>.|TRBV12-5
ASAIGTGGFETQY
>.|TRBV6-4
ASSDTDRGTEAF
>few|TRBV2
ASSEAGQGFNEAF
>.|TRBV5-6
ASSFGGPPYEQY
>once|TRBV4-1
ASSPPRGAWDTQY
>.|TRBV7-8
ASSFVREQENTEAF
>.|TRBV5-4
ASSSRTGGYEQY
>.|TRBV13
ASSSPLGEETQY
>.|TRBV29-1
SGGGGETQY
>once|TRBV4-1
ASSPLPGVANTGELF
>.|TRBV6-5
ASSPPGQGGYGYT
>.|TRBV10-3
AISGDRPQLH
>.|TRBV3-1/TRBV3-2
ASSLDRANTGELF
>.|TRBV4-3
ASSQDPGTGANVLT
>once|TRBV5-1
ASSFLLDQETQY
>.|TRBV5-1
ASSWENQVTGELF
>.|TRBV9
ASSETGSRGYT
>.|TRBV7-7
ASSPALAGGYNEQF
>.|TRBV6-5
ASGSLFGEQY
>.|TRBV13
ASSSTWASMNTEAF
>.|TRBV3-1/TRBV3-2
ASSQGGHNTGAF
>few|TRBV15
ATSRDFGTGPDTQY
>.|TRBV27
ASSSSTGAYEQY
>.|TRBV6-5
ASTGHITTEAF